The text below deals with one T cell receptor (beta chain). Its antigen is currently unknown. The junction had 9 bases not matched to a gene; V was cut back by 5 bases and J by 1 base. Germline CDR1 SGHNT, CDR2 YYREEE (reference sequence). CDR3 length: 17 amino acids. This sample is part of a study of shared clonotypes between healthy human individuals. Produced via immunoSEQ multiplex PCR; TCRdb's table is partial and in-frame only. The sample lists over a million clones, about 80% occurring once. Study-level results: Generation probabilities of non-shared clonotypes were lower (relative to those shared by all four donors). Rarefaction gave evidence that sorted-subset sequencing remained incomplete despite large depth. The authors sampled blood alone, and tissue repertoires likely differ. Several donors held approximately 4.6% of naive CD4 clonotypes in common.

The V call is TRBV5-4, the J call TRBJ2-6, with 7 bases aligning to TRBD1. The TCR comes from a man aged 18 to 29 in good health. Some clones in this sample may be carry-over from other donors' samples. Sequences were obtained from memory CD4+ T cells from PBMCs. Documented subset: CD45RA-negative fraction. CDR3 amino acids: CASRDSWTGSGANVLTF. The CDR3 region has the DNA TGTGCCAGCAGAGATTCCTGGACAGGATCTGGGGCCAACGTCCTGACTTTC.